These 16 T cell receptor beta chains share one sample of origin, sequenced in a study of T cell responses to AZD1222 COVID-19 vaccine. Some clones are missing from TCRdb's copy, which holds only in-frame ones; the method was immunoSEQ multiplex PCR. The sample has tens of thousands of clones; about 78% are singletons. The sample in question was peripheral blood, obtained on day 0 of AZD1222 vaccination. The origin of the receptors is an adult in good health.

The V gene is TRBV4-1, the J gene TRBJ2-3, with 14 nucleotides matching TRBD2. J lost 2 bases, V lost 5 bases, and 3 bases had no gene match. The length of the CDR3 is 16 residues. Germline loops: CDR1 MGHRA, CDR2 YSYEKL. The chain's CDR3 is CASSGTSGSTTDTQYF. As DNA, the CDR3 is TGCGCCAGCAGCGGGACTAGCGGGAGCACCACAGATACGCAGTATTTT.

The sample holds one count of this clone. The same CDR3 also results from other DNA sequences found in this sample. V gene TRBV28 combines with J gene TRBJ2-7, with unresolved D. The V gene's germline CDR1 is MDHEN and CDR2 SYDVKM. The CDR3 spans 12 residues. V was clipped by 6 bases and J by 3 bases, with 9 bases between them. This chain's CDR3 is CASRKLDYEQYF. The CDR3 DNA reads TGTGCCAGCAGAAAGTTGGACTACGAGCAGTACTTC. The entire variable domain, with the rest obtained from reference TRBV28 and TRBJ2-7, is as follows: DVKVTQSSRYLVKRTGEKVFLECVQDMDHENMFWYRQDPGLGLRLIYFSYDVKMKEKGDIPEGYSVSREKKERFSLILESASTNQTSMYLCASRKLDYEQYFGPGTRLTVT.

This chain links TRBV10-2 with TRBJ2-7; D may correspond to TRBD1 or TRBD2 (5 bases each). CDR1 is WSHSY and CDR2 is SAAADI in the germline V gene. Trimming cost V 6 bases and J 2 bases, with 14 bases left between them. The CDR3 is made up of 14 amino acids. Here the CDR3 reads CASRGDGKAYEQYF. DNA of the CDR3: TGCGCCAGCAGGGGGGACGGAAAAGCCTACGAGCAGTACTTC.

The genes are TRBV5-1 and TRBJ2-1, with 7 nucleotides matching TRBD1. CDR1 is SGHRS and CDR2 is YFSETQ in the germline V gene. CDR3 size: 16 residues. V gave up 1 base and J gave up 0 bases; unmatched junction bases: 4. CDR3 region: CASSLLGQSSYNEQFF. CDR3 nucleotide sequence: TGCGCCAGCAGCTTGCTGGGACAGAGCTCCTACAATGAGCAGTTCTTC.

The chain's CDR3 is CASSFSGGNYGYTF. CDR3 sequence (DNA): TGTGCCAGCAGCTTCAGCGGGGGGAACTATGGCTACACCTTC. The chain recombines TRBV7-2 with TRBJ1-2, with D tentatively TRBD1 (5 bases). This CDR3 contains 14 residues. Germline assignment: CDR1 SGHTA and CDR2 FQGNSA. Trimming shortened V by 3 bases and J by 2 bases, and 10 bases separated the two germline ends.

The V gene is TRBV6-5, the J gene TRBJ1-5; D perhaps matches TRBD1 (5 bases). Germline-derived CDR1 and CDR2 are MNHEY and SVGAGI. The V end lost 7 bases, the J end lost 7 bases, and 14 bases lay between the germline ends. This CDR3 comprises 13 residues. CDR3: CASTWEGLQPQHF. The DNA of the CDR3 is TGTGCCAGCACCTGGGAGGGGCTGCAGCCCCAGCATTTT.

This clone was observed a single time. The chain has TRBV6-6 and TRBJ2-1; D might be TRBD2 (5 bases). The CDR3 totals 13 residues. Germline lookup yields CDR1 MNHNY and CDR2 SVGAGI (reference sequence). V was cut by 1 base and J by 5 bases, with 6 bases left in between. CDR3 in DNA: TGTGCCAGCAGTTACTTCGGGGACAATGAGCAGTTCTTC. This codes for CASSYFGDNEQFF.

The chain links TRBV3-1 (or the pseudogene TRBV3-2) to TRBJ1-1, with 10 bases that match TRBD1. CDR1 and CDR2 from the germline V gene are LGHDT and YNNKEL (reference sequence). The CDR3 spans 15 residues. V shed 3 bases and J 2 bases; nucleotides not matched to a gene: 3. Here the CDR3 reads CASSQDRGFNTEAFF. The CDR3 region has the DNA TGTGCCAGCAGCCAGGACAGGGGGTTTAACACTGAAGCTTTCTTT.

This chain uses TRBV24-1 with TRBJ2-1; 11 positions agree with TRBD2. This CDR3 has 16 amino acids. After removal of 0 bases from V and 7 bases from J, the junction contained 4 bases not matched to a gene. In germline, CDR1 is KGHDR, CDR2 SFDVKD. The CDR3 reads CATSDLLAGGRNEQFF. As DNA, the CDR3 is TGTGCCACCAGTGATTTGCTAGCGGGAGGACGGAATGAGCAGTTCTTC.

The V gene is TRBV3-1 (or the pseudogene TRBV3-2), the J gene TRBJ1-2; 8 nucleotides line up with TRBD1. The CDR3 has 15 residues. Germline V gene sequence: CDR1 LGHDT, CDR2 YNNKEL (reference sequence). With 0 bases clipped from V and 7 bases from J, the junction kept 7 bases outside the gene matches. The chain's CDR3 is CASSQDGQGYGGYTF. In DNA, the CDR3 is TGTGCCAGCAGCCAAGATGGACAGGGCTATGGTGGCTACACCTTC.

The chain employs TRBV5-4 and TRBJ1-3; 7 bases are a match to TRBD1. The CDR3 is 16 amino acids. The V segment lost 0 bases and the J segment 1 base; nucleotides outside the gene matches: 4. Germline-derived CDR1 and CDR2 are SGHNT and YYREEE (reference sequence). The CDR3 DNA follows: TGTGCCAGCAGCTTGGGGAACAGGGGTTCTGGAAACACCATATATTTT. It yields the protein CASSLGNRGSGNTIYF.

The CDR3 DNA sequence: TGTGCCAGCAGTTTACCTAGCGGGACTACCGGGGAGCTGTTTTTT. Translating gives CASSLPSGTTGELFF. The chain links TRBV2 to TRBJ2-2; 9 nucleotides agree with TRBD2. The junction had 6 bases not matched to a gene; V was cut back by 5 bases and J by 5 bases. Germline V gene sequence: CDR1 SNHLY, CDR2 FYNNEI. The CDR3 covers 15 residues.

The chain joins TRBV4-1 to TRBJ2-1; 8 nucleotides line up with TRBD2. Germline V gives CDR1 MGHRA, CDR2 YSYEKL. The CDR3 consists of 16 residues. With 1 base clipped from V and 1 base from J, the junction kept 3 bases outside the gene matches. In DNA form, the CDR3 reads TGCGCCAGCAGCCAAGCTACGGGGGGGTCCTACAATGAGCAGTTCTTC. Amino acids: CASSQATGGSYNEQFF.

V usage is TRBV9 and J usage is TRBJ2-3; D is unclear. The V and J ends lost 0 bases and 5 bases respectively, with 7 bases between them. This CDR3 has 13 residues. Germline V gives CDR1 SGDLS, CDR2 YYNGEE. The CDR3 region is CASSVDLEDTQYF. The CDR3 DNA sequence: TGTGCCAGCAGCGTAGACTTGGAAGATACGCAGTATTTT.

The rearrangement links TRBV2 to TRBJ2-2; the match to TRBD2 covers 7 bases. The V gene end was trimmed by 5 bases and the J gene end by 0 bases; junction bases not matched to a gene: 3. Germline lookup yields CDR1 SNHLY and CDR2 FYNNEI. The length of the CDR3 is 15 residues. DNA of the CDR3: TGTGCCAGCAGTCTTAGCGGGTCGAACACCGGGGAGCTGTTTTTT. Residues: CASSLSGSNTGELFF.

About this clone: Distinct nucleotide sequences in the sample also encode this CDR3. This chain uses TRBV15 with TRBJ1-2; D gene uncertain. This CDR3 contains 12 residues. V shed 0 bases and J shed 7 bases, with 6 bases lying between them. Per the germline V gene, CDR1 is LNHNV and CDR2 is YYDKDF (reference sequence). The chain's CDR3 is CATSRDSGGYTF. DNA for the CDR3: TGTGCCACCAGCAGAGATAGTGGTGGCTACACCTTC.